This TCR beta chain was sequenced during a study of blood T cell repertoires in COVID-19. Study summary: The United States, Italy and Spain provided the acute and convalescent COVID-19 samples. PBMCs, B-cell-depleted T cells, or T cells were the source of the cDNA or gDNA that made up the material.

Per the authors' pipeline: Estimated nucleated cell counts came from reference gene primer amplification. Measured with immunoSEQ multiplex PCR; TCRdb has only the in-frame clones, and not every one. V and J calls and clone size come straight from that table; D and trimming were deduced from the DNA. The sample contains under 85,000 clones, roughly 88% of which appear only once. Sequenced input: peripheral blood. The TCR comes from a man aged 65 to 79 with acute or convalescent COVID-19.

In nucleotides, the CDR3 is TGTGCCAGTAGTATAGGTCTGGGAGGTCAGCCCCAGCATTTT. Its protein is CASSIGLGGQPQHF. The chain joins TRBV19 to TRBJ1-5; the D is unclear. V was clipped by 1 base and J by 6 bases, with 10 bases between them. This CDR3 has 14 residues. Germline CDR1 and CDR2: LNHDA and SQIVND (reference sequence).